A single sample is the source of the 30 T cell receptor beta chains below, sequenced in a study of identical twins (dated by TCRdb to about 2016). The library was produced with 5' RACE. For sequencing, an Illumina HiSeq 2000 was employed. TCRdb reworked the public reads: Q25 trimming with fastp, MiXCR clone assembly, productive beta chains retained. Here each entry gathers all rows of one CDR3 protein and keeps the most common genes and DNA. The sample table shows 210,000 or so distinct CDR3 sequences, and approximately 8.3% are seen once. The ten largest clones capture more than 1.5% of the sample. These records were also assigned to another study, of yellow fever vaccine responses in identical twins.

The sample taken for sequencing was memory (CD45RO+) T cells sorted from blood. The cell subset or site label of this sample denotes: CD45RO+ enriched T cells. These receptors were collected from a woman aged 18-29 years in good health.

To note about this clonotype: A much larger clone differs from this one at a single base, so this may be a read error. V and J are TRBV27 and TRBJ2-1; D not resolved. Germline V gene sequence: CDR1 MNHEY, CDR2 SMNVEV (reference sequence). The CDR3 consists of 15 residues. The DNA of the CDR3 is TGTACCAGCAGTTTTCTGCCGACCTCCTACAATGAGCAGTTCTTC. Translated, it gives CTSSFLPTSYNEQFF.

This clonotype has at least ten counts. The chain links TRBV7-9 to TRBJ2-7; the D gene could be TRBD1 or TRBD2 (5 bases each). V gave up 5 bases and J gave up 6 bases, with 14 bases separating them. Germline V gene sequence: CDR1 SEHNR, CDR2 FQNEAQ (reference sequence). This CDR3 is 13 amino acids long. CDR3 bases: TGTGCCAGCAGCCAGGGACGGGTGAGCGAGCAGTACTTC. Translated: CASSQGRVSEQYF.

This clonotype was recorded at least ten times. The rearrangement links TRBV6-4 to TRBJ2-2, with 8 bases identical to TRBD1. The CDR3 is made up of 13 amino acids. Germline V gene sequence: CDR1 MRHNA, CDR2 SNTAGT. V shed 5 bases, J shed 4 bases, and the junction held 0 bases outside the gene matches. The DNA for the CDR3 is TGTGCCAGCAGTCAGGGGGCCACCGGGGAGCTGTTTTTT. It codes for CASSQGATGELFF.

This clonotype has more than one count but fewer than ten. V gene TRBV6-5 combines with J gene TRBJ2-5; unclear D gene. This CDR3 has 12 residues. Trimming removed 0 bases from V and 5 bases from J, with 4 bases in between. CDR1 is MNHEY, CDR2 SVGAGI, per germline. The CDR3 sequence is CASSYSRETQYF. The DNA of the CDR3 is TGTGCCAGCAGTTACTCGAGGGAGACCCAGTACTTC.

This chain connects TRBV28 to TRBJ2-5, with D maybe TRBD2 (6 bases). CDR1 is MDHEN and CDR2 is SYDVKM in the germline V gene. This CDR3 contains 15 residues. V gave up 2 bases and J gave up 7 bases, with 17 bases separating them. As DNA, the CDR3 is TGTGCCAGCAGTTTACCCGGGGGAGCTAGGTGGACCCAGTACTTC. Encoded protein: CASSLPGGARWTQYF.

CDR3 DNA: TGTGCCAGCACCCCGCGATGGGATTCACCCCTCCACTTT. Residues: CASTPRWDSPLHF. V gene TRBV6-1 combines with J gene TRBJ1-6; unclear D gene. V lost 7 bases, J lost 8 bases, and 12 bases lay in between. This CDR3 has 13 residues. Germline V gives CDR1 MNHNS, CDR2 SASEGT.

The CDR3 coding sequence is TGTGCCAGCAGATTCCCAGGGGGCGCGAACACCGGGGAGCTGTTTTTT. This codes for CASRFPGGANTGELFF. The chain joins TRBV28 to TRBJ2-2, with 8 bases lining up with TRBD1. The CDR3 sequence is 16 residues long. The V gene's germline CDR1 is MDHEN and CDR2 SYDVKM. J gave up 0 bases and V 6 bases, and 6 bases lay outside the gene matches.

This clonotype was detected ten times or more. CDR3 loop: CSARKRDRSGYNEQFF. CDR3 nucleotides: TGCAGTGCTAGAAAAAGGGACCGTTCGGGGTACAATGAGCAGTTCTTC. V usage is TRBV20-1 and J usage is TRBJ2-1, with D tentatively TRBD1 or TRBD2 (5 bases each). This CDR3 contains 16 residues. Germline V gene sequence: CDR1 DFQATT, CDR2 SNEGSKA (reference sequence). V dropped 2 bases and J dropped 4 bases, with 18 bases sitting between them.

This clonotype occurred many times. The rearrangement uses TRBV5-1 and TRBJ2-1; either TRBD1 or TRBD2 may fit D (6 bases each). V was trimmed by 3 bases and J by 10 bases, leaving 14 bases between them. Germline V gives CDR1 SGHRS, CDR2 YFSETQ. The CDR3 extends over 13 amino acids. The DNA for the CDR3 is TGCGCCAGCAGCTCCGGGGGCAGTTCGGAGCAGTTCTTC. Its protein is CASSSGGSSEQFF.

V usage is TRBV20-1 and J usage is TRBJ2-3, with a possible D match to TRBD2 (7 bases). Germline-derived CDR1 and CDR2 are DFQATT and SNEGSKA (reference sequence). The CDR3 has 13 residues. Trimming cost V 3 bases and J 6 bases, with 13 bases left between them. CDR3 DNA: TGCAGTGCTAGCCCGGGGGGCCCGGATACGCAGTATTTT. This sequence encodes CSASPGGPDTQYF.

This clonotype was recorded at least ten times. This chain joins TRBV28 and TRBJ1-5; a possible D gene is TRBD1 (5 bases). V was cut by 3 bases and J by 5 bases, with 11 bases left in between. The CDR3 extends over 14 amino acids. Germline-derived CDR1 and CDR2 are MDHEN and SYDVKM. DNA of the CDR3: TGTGCCAGCAGTTTCCGACAGACGGATCAGCCCCAGCATTTT. Translating it yields CASSFRQTDQPQHF.

This clonotype occurred a few times. V and J are TRBV20-1 and TRBJ2-1; TRBD2 matches at 14 bases. The germline gives CDR1 DFQATT, CDR2 SNEGSKA (reference sequence). The junction had 7 bases not matched to a gene; V was cut back by 2 bases and J by 7 bases. The CDR3 is 16 residues long. The CDR3, as DNA: TGCAGTGCTAGACCGGGACTAGCGGGAGCAAGGAATGAGCAGTTCTTC. Encoded protein: CSARPGLAGARNEQFF.

The sample holds many counts of this clonotype. This chain joins TRBV28 and TRBJ2-7; tentatively, D is TRBD1 or TRBD2 (5 bases each). The germline V and J ends were trimmed by 1 base and 3 bases, with 7 bases remaining between them. This CDR3 has 13 residues. CDR1 is MDHEN and CDR2 is SYDVKM in the germline V gene. The CDR3 DNA reads TGTGCCAGCAGTTTATCTGGGGGCTACGAGCAGTACTTC. It translates to CASSLSGGYEQYF.

This clonotype showed up many times. The J gene is TRBJ1-4, the V gene TRBV6-5, with 7 bases matching TRBD1. There are 16 residues in the CDR3. Trimming cost V 2 bases and J 7 bases; bases outside gene matches: 10. CDR1 is MNHEY, CDR2 SVGAGI, per germline. CDR3 sequence: CASSYGKTGLVEKLFF. DNA of the CDR3: TGTGCCAGCAGTTACGGAAAGACAGGGCTTGTTGAAAAACTGTTTTTT.

This clonotype appeared many times. This chain links TRBV7-2 with TRBJ2-7, with 7 nucleotides matching TRBD2. The CDR3 is made up of 13 amino acids. V was clipped by 5 bases and J by 6 bases; unmatched bases: 7. CDR1 is SGHTA, CDR2 FQGNSA, per germline. The CDR3 region has the DNA TGTGCCAGCAGCGCGGGGACTAAAGTCGAGCAGTACTTC. Protein sequence: CASSAGTKVEQYF.

This clonotype appeared many times. The CDR3, as DNA: TGCGCCAGCAGCTTAGATCGGCCGAACACTGAAGCTTTCTTT. Translation: CASSLDRPNTEAFF. This sequence joins TRBV5-1 and TRBJ1-1; the D is unclear. Germline V lookup: CDR1 SGHRS, CDR2 YFSETQ. V was clipped by 2 bases and J by 1 base, with 9 bases between them. This CDR3 is built from 14 residues.

This clonotype was counted at least ten times. The chain joins TRBV11-3 to TRBJ2-1, with D perhaps matching TRBD2 (5 bases). Trimming removed 0 bases from V and 11 bases from J, with 14 bases in between. CDR3 length: 14 residues. Germline lookup yields CDR1 SGHNT and CDR2 YENEEA. The CDR3 reads CASSLEYPGSKQFF. CDR3 bases: TGTGCCAGCAGCTTAGAATATCCGGGGTCTAAGCAGTTCTTC.

This clonotype was seen many times. V and J are TRBV9 and TRBJ2-2; 8 bases agree with TRBD1. The CDR3 runs 15 residues. Per germline, CDR1 SGDLS and CDR2 YYNGEE. The ends lost 4 bases at V and 1 base at J; junction bases unmatched: 3. CDR3 nucleotide sequence: TGTGCCAGCAGCCCCAGGGGGCAGAACACCGGGGAGCTGTTTTTT. This encodes CASSPRGQNTGELFF.

This clonotype occurred many times. The chain joins TRBV12-3 or TRBV12-4 to TRBJ2-7; 8 bases fit TRBD2. This CDR3 is built from 15 residues. The V gene end was trimmed by 5 bases and the J gene end by 0 bases; junction bases not matched to a gene: 6. For the CDR3, the DNA is TGTGCCAGCAGTCCTCTAGCGGGCGACTCCTACGAGCAGTACTTC. Translating gives CASSPLAGDSYEQYF.

This clonotype has a handful of counts. This chain links TRBV24-1 with TRBJ1-2; no reliable D call. V lost 5 bases and J 5 bases, leaving 17 bases between the germline ends. The length of the CDR3 is 15 residues. Germline V CDR1 and CDR2: KGHDR, SFDVKD. CDR3 loop: CATSAPEAGTYGYTF. The CDR3 nucleotides are TGTGCCACCAGTGCCCCCGAGGCAGGAACTTATGGCTACACCTTC.

This clonotype has at least ten counts. V is TRBV5-1 and J is TRBJ2-3, with 7 nucleotides matching TRBD2. The CDR3 runs 15 residues. V dropped 3 bases and J dropped 2; count of bases not matched to a gene: 6. Germline lookup yields CDR1 SGHRS and CDR2 YFSETQ. The CDR3 loop reads CASSSGGGNTDTQYF. CDR3 nucleotide sequence: TGCGCCAGCAGCTCGGGAGGTGGGAACACAGATACGCAGTATTTT. Full variable domain (missing parts from reference TRBV5-1 and TRBJ2-3): KAGVTQTPRYLIKTRGQQVTLSCSPISGHRSVSWYQQTPGQGLQFLFEYFSETQRNKGNFPGRFSGRQFSNSRSEMNVSTLELGDSALYLCASSSGGGNTDTQYFGPGTRLTVL.

This clonotype was counted at least ten times. This chain connects TRBV7-9 to TRBJ2-1; D may be TRBD1 (5 bases). The V gene lost 3 bases and the J gene lost 4 bases, with 10 bases spanning the gap. This CDR3 has 14 residues. Germline CDR1 reads SEHNR; CDR2 reads FQNEAQ (reference sequence). CDR3 in amino acids: CASSFSQVYNEQFF. The CDR3 DNA sequence: TGTGCCAGCAGCTTTTCACAGGTTTACAATGAGCAGTTCTTC.

The chain recombines TRBV5-1 with TRBJ2-5; D may match TRBD1 or TRBD2 (5 bases each). Germline V gene sequence: CDR1 SGHRS, CDR2 YFSETQ. The CDR3 length is 15 residues. V dropped 5 bases and J dropped 5 bases, with 19 bases sitting between them. CDR3: CASRVVGAREETQYF. The CDR3 bases are TGCGCCAGCAGGGTTGTTGGGGCCAGGGAGGAGACCCAGTACTTC.

Ten or more counts support this clonotype. J is TRBJ2-5 and V is TRBV12-3 or TRBV12-4; D may be TRBD1 (6 bases). The CDR3 runs to 13 residues. Trimming took 3 bases from V and 4 from J, leaving 9 bases between them. The CDR3 DNA sequence: TGTGCCAGCAGTTTTAGGGGGACAGAGACCCAGTACTTC. Its protein product is CASSFRGTETQYF.

This clonotype was seen at least ten times. The chain couples TRBV9 to TRBJ2-1; D gene uncertain. Germline assignment: CDR1 SGDLS and CDR2 YYNGEE. CDR3 length equals 13 residues. V dropped 0 bases and J dropped 6 bases, with 7 bases sitting between them. The CDR3 nucleotides read TGTGCCAGCAGCGTAGGGTTGGGCAATGAGCAGTTCTTC. Residues: CASSVGLGNEQFF.

This chain links TRBV20-1 with TRBJ2-7; 7 nucleotides match TRBD1. Germline trimming cut 1 base from V and 7 bases from J; bases unmatched to any gene: 4. The CDR3 is made up of 12 amino acids. CDR1 DFQATT and CDR2 SNEGSKA come from the germline V gene (reference sequence). The CDR3 protein is CSARAGGREQYF. The CDR3 nucleotides read TGCAGTGCTAGAGCAGGGGGTCGAGAGCAGTACTTC.

The J gene is TRBJ2-2, the V gene TRBV3-1, with D perhaps matching TRBD1 (6 bases). Trimming shortened V by 4 bases and J by 5 bases, and 20 bases separated the two germline ends. The germline gives CDR1 LGHDT, CDR2 YNNKEL (reference sequence). The CDR3 has 17 amino acids. CDR3 in amino acids: CASSPSGAGARTGELFF. The CDR3 DNA sequence: TGTGCCAGCAGCCCATCAGGGGCAGGGGCGAGGACCGGGGAGCTGTTTTTT.

This clonotype has a handful of counts. The chain couples TRBV4-3 to TRBJ2-1, with 9 bases that match TRBD1. Germline trimming cut 3 bases from V and 5 bases from J; bases unmatched to any gene: 11. This CDR3 is built from 17 residues. Germline CDR1 LGHNA, CDR2 YSLEER. In DNA, the CDR3 is TGCGCCAGCAGCCAGGCGGCCGGGACAGGGATCGACAATGAGCAGTTCTTC. The encoded protein is CASSQAAGTGIDNEQFF.

In its sample, this clonotype was seen many times. This chain links TRBV5-5 with TRBJ2-5; 8 bases map to TRBD2. CDR1 and CDR2 from the germline V gene are SGHKS and YYEKEE (reference sequence). The CDR3 length is 15 residues. The V gene end was trimmed by 0 bases and the J gene end by 2 bases; junction bases not matched to a gene: 3. CDR3 sequence: CASSLVPSGQETQYF. In DNA, the CDR3 is TGTGCCAGCAGCTTGGTGCCTAGCGGGCAAGAGACCCAGTACTTC.

This clonotype appeared a few times. V gene TRBV6-2 or TRBV6-3 combines with J gene TRBJ2-4, with D perhaps matching TRBD1 (5 bases). V lost 10 bases and J lost 3, with 16 bases in between. The CDR3 consists of 14 residues. CDR1 and CDR2 from the germline V gene are MNHEY and SVGEGT. The CDR3 loop reads CATDDPGYKNIQYF. Here the CDR3 DNA reads TGTGCCACTGACGATCCAGGGTACAAAAACATTCAGTACTTC.